This T cell receptor beta chain was found in a study of blood T cell repertoires in COVID-19. Here immunoSEQ multiplex PCR was the method, and the copy in TCRdb shows in-frame clones only, minus some. The sample consists of roughly 240,000 clones, 86% of them appearing once. From germline, CDR1 is MNHEY and CDR2 SVGAGI. Germline trimming cut 3 bases from V and 4 bases from J; bases unmatched to any gene: 6. CDR3 size: 15 residues. Sequencing used peripheral blood. The receptor comes from a man between 18 and 35 years old with active or convalescent COVID-19. V is TRBV6-5 and J is TRBJ2-7; 10 bases agree with TRBD1. The CDR3 region is CASSYPGQGTYEQYF. CDR3 coding DNA: TGTGCCAGCAGTTATCCGGGACAGGGGACTTACGAGCAGTACTTC.